This record looks at one TCR beta chain sequence and its context. The antigen remains undetermined. Produced via immunoSEQ multiplex PCR; TCRdb's table is partial and in-frame only. The table includes more than 150,000 clones, 85% to 95% detected once. Germline CDR1 reads KGHDR; CDR2 reads SFDVKD. CDR3 size: 17 residues. The ends lost 4 bases at V and 4 bases at J; junction bases unmatched: 11. This sample is drawn from a study of T cell responses to AZD1222 COVID-19 vaccine. Study-wide points: Spike as a whole was targeted by vaccine-associated CD4 TCRs, dominant at 160-218 and 743-854. Nearly half of spike-specific TCRs reportedly go after variant regions that carry no mutations.

The clonotype comes from an adult who received the AZD1222 COVID-19 vaccine. The sample consisted of peripheral blood, taken 28 days after the second AZD1222 dose. The genes are TRBV24-1 and TRBJ2-3; 9 bases agree with TRBD1. The CDR3, as DNA: TGTGCCACCAGTGACTGGGCACAGGGGGCCGGTCCAGATACGCAGTATTTT. This codes for CATSDWAQGAGPDTQYF.